This is a list of T cell receptor beta chains from one sample in a study of shared clonotypes between healthy human individuals. The table came from immunoSEQ multiplex PCR; TCRdb's copy has only in-frame clones and leaves some out. The table has some 1.5 million clones, 95% to 97% seen once. Sequenced material: naive CD4+ T cells sorted from blood. The receptor source for this set is a man aged 25 to 40 in good health. CDR3s include the opening cysteine and the closing phenylalanine or tryptophan. The D gene is left open where the match is weak. Some rows have no size entry. The others give once, few or many, or a class for an expanded clone.

NA,TRBD1,TRBJ2-7,TRBV7-9,TGTGCCAGCAGCTTAGGAGGGACAGGGGAACGCGAGCAGTACTTC,CASSLGGTGEREQYF
NA,NA,TRBJ1-1,TRBV18,TGTGCCAGCTCACGCGGGATTCGAACTGAATTATCGAACACTGAAGCTTTCTTT,CASSRGIRTELSNTEAFF
NA,TRBD1,TRBJ1-5,TRBV28,TGTGCCACCAGGGGAGGGGGCGGGCAGCCCCAGCATTTT,CATRGGGGQPQHF
NA,TRBD2,TRBJ2-5,TRBV18,TGTGCCAGCTCACCGAATAGCGGGAGCCTCGAGACCCAGTACTTC,CASSPNSGSLETQYF
NA,NA,TRBJ2-3,TRBV7-3,TGTGCCAGCAGCTTAGTTTCCCGACAGGTAGTAGATACGCAGTATTTT,CASSLVSRQVVDTQYF
few,TRBD1,TRBJ2-5,TRBV5-1,TGCGCCAGCAGCACCCGACAGGGGGCTGAAGAGACCCAGTACTTC,CASSTRQGAEETQYF
NA,TRBD2,TRBJ2-7,TRBV14,TGTGCCAGCAGCCCAAGGGGAGGGACTAGCGGGAGAAAATTTAACGAGCAGTACTTC,CASSPRGGTSGRKFNEQYF
NA,NA,TRBJ2-5,TRBV7-2,TGTGCCAGCAGCTTAGTATACAACCAGGAGACCCAGTACTTC,CASSLVYNQETQYF
NA,TRBD2,TRBJ2-3,TRBV10-3,TGTGCCATCAGTGCACTAGCGGAAGCCAGAGATACGCAGTATTTT,CAISALAEARDTQYF
NA,NA,TRBJ2-1,TRBV7-9,TGTGCCAGCAGCTTAACGAGACTCAATGAGCAGTTCTTC,CASSLTRLNEQFF
NA,NA,TRBJ2-3,TRBV5-4,TGTGCCAGCAGCTTGGGCAGTACAGATACGCAGTATTTT,CASSLGSTDTQYF
NA,NA,TRBJ1-2,TRBV6-5,TGTGCCAGCAATGGATTACATGGCTACACCTTC,CASNGLHGYTF
NA,TRBD2,TRBJ2-1,TRBV6-5,TGTGCCAGCAGTGACGGCGGGAGGGCCGGTGAGCAGTTCTTC,CASSDGGRAGEQFF
NA,TRBD2,TRBJ2-6,TRBV18,TGTGCCAGCTCCCTCCGGGTACGGGAGGCACAAATGACTTTC,CASSLRVREAQMTF
NA,NA,TRBJ1-1,TRBV27,TGTGCCAGCACCCGTGGGGCTGAAGCTTTCTTT,CASTRGAEAFF
NA,NA,TRBJ2-7,TRBV18,TGTGCCAGCTCACTACCGACAGCCTACGAGCAGTACTTC,CASSLPTAYEQYF
NA,TRBD2,TRBJ2-1,TRBV5-5,TGTGCCAGCAGCGCCCTAAGCGGGACGTCCTACAATGAGCAGTTCTTC,CASSALSGTSYNEQFF
NA,NA,TRBJ2-2,TRBV10-3,TGTGCCATCAGTGTTGCGGCCCCCGGGGAGCTGTTTTTT,CAISVAAPGELFF
NA,TRBD1,TRBJ2-7,TRBV5-1,TGCGCCAGCAGCTTGGCGCGTGTGGACAGGGGCTACGAGCAGTACTTC,CASSLARVDRGYEQYF
NA,NA,TRBJ1-1,TRBV7-9,TGTGCCAGCCAAGGTCAGGGTGAGATAGATGAAGCTTTCTTT,CASQGQGEIDEAFF
NA,TRBD1,TRBJ2-7,TRBV28,TGTGCCAGCAGCCCGGGACAGGGTCGGCCCTACGAGCAGTACTTC,CASSPGQGRPYEQYF
NA,TRBD2,TRBJ2-3,TRBV7-2,TGTGCCAGCAGCAGCGGGGTCGGGCAGTATTTT,CASSSGVGQYF
NA,NA,TRBJ1-2,TRBV2,TGTGCCAGCAGAAGCCAGGGTCAAGGCTACACCTTC,CASRSQGQGYTF
NA,TRBD1,TRBJ1-3,TRBV5-1,TGCGCCAGCAGCTGGGGGACAGATGATCCAGGAAACACCATATATTTT,CASSWGTDDPGNTIYF
NA,TRBD1,TRBJ1-2,TRBV6-1,TGTGCCAGCAGGACGGGACAGATCTATGGCTACACCTTC,CASRTGQIYGYTF
NA,NA,TRBJ1-1,TRBV7-9,TGTGCCAGCAGCCTAACCATGGTAGGAGCGGACACTGAAGCTTTCTTT,CASSLTMVGADTEAFF
once,NA,TRBJ2-2,TRBV7-8,TGTGCCAGCAGCTTAGGGGGGGTCAGGCCCGGGCTGTTTTTT,CASSLGGVRPGLFF
once,NA,TRBJ2-1,TRBV30,TGTGCCTGGAGGCCCGGGACTTACTACAATGAGCAGTTCTTC,CAWRPGTYYNEQFF
NA,TRBD1,TRBJ1-2,TRBV11-2,TGTGCCAGCAGCCTAAGGACAGGGCTGGGATATGGCTACACCTTC,CASSLRTGLGYGYTF
NA,TRBD1,TRBJ2-6,TRBV9,TGTGCCAGCAGCGTAGCCGTCCCGGGACAGGGTTCCGGGGCCAACGTCCTGACTTTC,CASSVAVPGQGSGANVLTF